Each of the 8 T cell receptor beta chains below was sequenced from the same sample in a study of blood T cell repertoires in COVID-19. Libraries were prepared by immunoSEQ multiplex PCR; TCRdb keeps only in-frame clonotypes and omits some of them. Of around 270,000 clones listed, around 86% are singletons. Sequencing was performed on peripheral blood. The source of these receptors is a woman aged 55-70 years with COVID-19, enrolled during active disease.

The J gene is TRBJ1-2, the V gene TRBV7-9; the match to TRBD1 covers 9 bases. The trim removed 4 bases at V and 5 bases at J, leaving 8 bases unmatched. This CDR3 region has 15 residues. Germline CDR1 reads SEHNR; CDR2 reads FQNEAQ (reference sequence). The CDR3 nucleotides read TGTGCCAGCAGCTCTCCGGGACAGGGATTTTATGGCTACACCTTC. Protein sequence: CASSSPGQGFYGYTF.

This clone was observed once. The genes are TRBV9 and TRBJ1-4; tentatively, D is TRBD1 (6 bases). Per germline, CDR1 SGDLS and CDR2 YYNGEE. The CDR3 sequence is 16 residues long. Trimming left V 2 bases short and J 7 bases short, with 18 bases between. CDR3 DNA sequence: TGTGCCAGCAGCGTCGGGCAGGGGTTAGAGGGTGAAAAACTGTTTTTT. Translation: CASSVGQGLEGEKLFF.

V and J are TRBV15 and TRBJ1-6; perhaps TRBD1 as D (6 bases). The CDR3 sequence is 14 residues long. The ends were cut back, 3 bases at V and 7 bases at J, with 10 bases in the middle. From germline, CDR1 is LNHNV and CDR2 YYDKDF (reference sequence). Here the CDR3 DNA reads TGTGCCACCAGCAGCAGGGGATACAATTCACCCCTCCACTTT. As protein: CATSSRGYNSPLHF.

The gene calls are TRBV7-8 and TRBJ1-3; no reliable D call. The CDR3 has 16 residues. Germline V gene lookup returns CDR1 SGHVS and CDR2 FQNEAQ. Trimming removed 1 base from V and 5 bases from J, with 15 bases in between. Written as DNA, the CDR3 is TGTGCCAGCAGCTTAGTCGGGTCCATCGGCCGAAACACCATATATTTT. Translating gives CASSLVGSIGRNTIYF.

This rearrangement joins TRBV4-2 to TRBJ2-1; 12 bases map to TRBD2. The CDR3 runs 14 residues. CDR1 and CDR2 from the germline V gene are LGHNA and YNFKEQ. V gave up 6 bases and J gave up 8 bases; unmatched junction bases: 5. The CDR3 here is CASRPGLAGDEQFF. CDR3 coding DNA: TGTGCCAGCAGACCGGGACTAGCGGGCGATGAGCAGTTCTTC.

The V call is TRBV4-1, the J call TRBJ1-2; TRBD1 agrees at 7 bases. Germline CDR1 and CDR2: MGHRA and YSYEKL. Germline trimming cut 6 bases from V and 4 bases from J; bases unmatched to any gene: 11. The CDR3 contains 15 residues. CDR3 coding DNA: TGCGCCAGCAGACAGGGGAGAGACAGGGCCTATGGCTACACCTTC. Translated, it gives CASRQGRDRAYGYTF.

The CDR3 bases are TGTGCCAGCAGCGTAGCCCAGGGAAACACCGGGGAGCTGTTTTTT. Translating gives CASSVAQGNTGELFF. The V and J genes are TRBV9 and TRBJ2-2; D is possibly TRBD1 (5 bases). Trimming took 0 bases from V and 2 from J, leaving 8 bases between them. CDR3 size: 15 residues. The germline V gene has CDR1 SGDLS and CDR2 YYNGEE. Supplemented by reference TRBV9 and TRBJ2-2, the full variable domain reads DSGVTQTPKHLITATGQRVTLRCSPRSGDLSVYWYQQSLDQGLQFLIQYYNGEERAKGNILERFSAQQFPDLHSELNLSSLELGDSALYFCASSVAQGNTGELFFGEGSRLTVL.

This chain connects TRBV2 to TRBJ2-3, with 9 bases matching TRBD1. This CDR3 has 14 amino acids. Unmatched junction bases numbered 3, after V lost 7 bases and J lost 1 base. Germline CDR1 SNHLY, CDR2 FYNNEI. CDR3 protein: CASTRTGGTDTQYF. CDR3 DNA sequence: TGTGCCAGCACTCGGACAGGGGGCACAGATACGCAGTATTTT.